These T cell receptor beta chains were read from a single sample in a study of tumor-infiltrating lymphocytes in primary liver carcinoma. TCRdb called the multiplex PCR reads again in MiXCR, with one record for every CDR3 protein. Of 75,000 to 80,000 distinct CDR3 sequences in the sample, 69% were seen once. The source material was tumor-adjacent normal liver tissue. The receptors stem from a man aged 40-49 years with primary liver carcinoma and hepatitis B virus infection. Both conserved end residues are part of each CDR3. The D gene is left open where the match is weak. Not all rows give a size; the values are once, few, many and, for expanded clones, a class.

>TRBV7-9|NA|NA|TRBJ1-4
CASSPGYFLKSTNEKLFF
TGTGCCAGCAGCCCGGGATATTTCTTAAAGTCAACTAATGAAAAACTGTTTTTT
>TRBV2|NA|NA|TRBJ2-3
CASRDGTDTQYF
TGTGCCAGCAGAGACGGCACAGATACGCAGTATTTT
>TRBV6-2/TRBV6-3|TRBD2|NA|TRBJ2-1
CANSRLAGERNEQFF
TGTGCCAACAGTCGACTAGCGGGAGAACGAAATGAGCAGTTCTTC
>TRBV4-3|TRBD2|NA|TRBJ2-3
CASSQPSFGTSGSYGETVTQYF
TGCGCCAGTAGCCAACCTTCTTTCGGGACTAGCGGGAGTTACGGGGAAACAGTTACGCAGTATTTT
>TRBV5-4|NA|once|TRBJ1-5
CASSLAGGGQPQHF
TGTGCCAGCAGCTTGGCCGGGGGGGGTCAGCCCCAGCATTTT
>TRBV4-2|TRBD2|NA|TRBJ2-5
CASSQGVAGDGETQYF
TGCGCCAGCAGCCAGGGAGTAGCGGGAGATGGGGAGACCCAGTATTTC
>TRBV11-2|NA|NA|TRBJ2-5
CASSLETGSQEAQYF
TGTGCCAGCAGCTTAGAAACGGGTAGTCAAGAGGCCCAGTACTTC
>TRBV19|NA|NA|TRBJ2-6
CANSIASGANVLTF
TGTGCCAATAGTATCGCCTCTGGGGCCAACGTCCTGACTTTC
>TRBV24-1|NA|few|TRBJ2-2
CATSSTSEANTGELFF
TGTGCCACCAGTTCAACTTCTGAGGCGAACACCGGGGAGCTGTTTTTT
>TRBV6-1|TRBD1|NA|TRBJ1-1
CTSRREWDSPTNTEAFF
TGTACCAGCAGGAGAGAGTGGGACAGCCCTACAAACACTGAAGCTTTCTTT
>TRBV11-2|TRBD1|NA|TRBJ2-6
CTSSLGTGPGANDLTF
TGTACCAGCAGCTTGGGGACAGGGCCTGGGGCCAACGACCTGACTTTC
>TRBV14|NA|few|TRBJ2-1
CASSQEAGYNEQFF
TGTGCCAGCAGCCAAGAGGCGGGTTACAATGAGCAGTTCTTC
>TRBV10-1|NA|NA|TRBJ2-5
CASSECKATRGQETQHF
TGCGCCAGCAGTGAGTGCAAAGCCACTAGAGGACAAGAGACCCAGCACTTC
>TRBV10-3|TRBD1|many|TRBJ1-2
CAISESQGAYYGYTF
TGTGCCATCAGTGAGTCCCAGGGGGCTTACTATGGCTACACCTTC
>TRBV6-5|NA|NA|TRBJ1-1
CSSSYTGRVSTEAFF
TGTTCTAGCAGTTACACGGGCAGGGTGAGCACTGAAGCTTTCTTT
>TRBV5-1|TRBD1|NA|TRBJ2-1
CASSGRQGSNEQFF
TGCGCCAGCAGCGGCAGACAGGGGAGCAATGAGCAGTTCTTC
>TRBV11-2|NA|NA|TRBJ1-2
CASSSLGGSGYTF
TGTGCCAGCAGCTCCCTCGGGGGCTCCGGCTACACCTTC
>TRBV4-2|TRBD1|few|TRBJ2-6
CVSSQETVDRIFSGANVLTF
TGTGTCAGCAGCCAAGAGACGGTGGACAGGATTTTCTCTGGGGCCAACGTCCTGACTTTC
>TRBV29-1|TRBD2|NA|TRBJ2-3
CSGSCGRGNDTQYF
TGCAGCGGCTCTTGCGGGAGAGGCAATGATACGCAGTATTTT
>TRBV12-3/TRBV12-4|NA|NA|TRBJ2-4
CASSLSQNVQYF
TGCGCCAGCAGTTTGTCCCAAAACGTTCAATACTTC
>TRBV29-1|TRBD2|few|TRBJ2-3
CNVEGLAGADTQYF
TGCAACGTTGAAGGGTTAGCGGGAGCAGATACGCAGTATTTT
>TRBV4-2|NA|NA|TRBJ1-5
CASSQEPGLNNQHQHF
TGTGCCAGCAGCCAGGAGCCGGGACTTAACAATCAGCACCAGCATTTT
>TRBV6-1|TRBD2|NA|TRBJ2-1
CASSAQLAGVNEQFF
TGTGCCAGCAGTGCCCAACTAGCGGGAGTTAACGAGCAGTTCTTC
>TRBV19|NA|NA|TRBJ2-1
CAARDPYNEQFF
TGTGCCGCGCGGGACCCCTACAATGAGCAGTTCTTC
>TRBV6-2/TRBV6-3|NA|many|TRBJ1-5
CASSLGQGNQPQHF
TGTGCCAGCAGTTTGGGACAAGGCAATCAGCCCCAGCATTTT
>TRBV12-3/TRBV12-4|TRBD2|many|TRBJ2-2
CASRLAANTGELFF
TGTGCCAGCCGACTAGCGGCGAACACCGGGGAGCTGTTTTTT